The rows below give T cell receptor beta chains drawn from one sample of a study of shared T cell receptors in the human thymus. Profiling relied on immunoSEQ multiplex PCR, and the TCRdb table lists in-frame clones only, not all of them. The profile shows some 640,000 clones, roughly 86% of them singletons. This sample also belongs to another study, concerning human thymus T cells.

The sequenced sample consisted of thymocytes. The source of these receptors is a boy under three years old with a congenital heart defect. Both conserved end residues are part of each CDR3. A D gene is named only where the DNA matches it firmly. Clone size appears in some rows only: once, few, many, or a class for an expanded clone.

V gene	clone size	J gene	D gene	CDR3 DNA	CDR3 protein
TRBV25-1	NA	TRBJ2-1	NA	TGTGCCAGCGGCGGGCTAGCCATACATGAGCAGTTCTTC	CASGGLAIHEQFF
TRBV7-9	NA	TRBJ2-1	TRBD1	TGTGCCAGCAGCTTCGGACAGGGGAACTACAATGAGCAGTTCTTC	CASSFGQGNYNEQFF
TRBV4-3	NA	TRBJ2-7	TRBD1	TGCGCCAGCAGCCAGGGTAGACAGGGGCGGCACGAGCAGTACTTC	CASSQGRQGRHEQYF
TRBV7-2	NA	TRBJ2-1	TRBD1	TGTGCCAGCAGCCAAGGACAGGGGCTCTACAATGAGCAGTTCTTC	CASSQGQGLYNEQFF
TRBV5-1	NA	TRBJ2-5	TRBD1	TGCGCCAGCAGCTTGAGGGGGCGAGAGACCCAGTACTTC	CASSLRGRETQYF
TRBV9	NA	TRBJ1-4	NA	TGTGCCAGCAGCCCCCGCGCCGCACATGAAAAACTGTTTTTT	CASSPRAAHEKLFF
TRBV29-1	NA	TRBJ2-1	NA	TGCAGCGTTGAAGATCGTACGACTCCCACCAATGAGCAGTTCTTC	CSVEDRTTPTNEQFF
TRBV5-1	NA	TRBJ2-2	TRBD1	TGCGCCAGCAGCCATCGAGGGGGCGCTAGTACCGGGGAGCTGTTTTTT	CASSHRGGASTGELFF
TRBV28	NA	TRBJ2-7	TRBD1	TGTGCCAGCAGGGGGACAGAGAACTACGAGCAGTACTTC	CASRGTENYEQYF
TRBV10-3	NA	TRBJ1-1	NA	TGTGCCATCAGTTCTGTGGAGGAAGGGGGAGCCCCCCCGAACACTGAAGCTTTCTTT	CAISSVEEGGAPPNTEAFF
TRBV9	NA	TRBJ2-7	NA	TGTGCCAGCAGCGGAGGACAATATTTTGATAATCCCTACGAGCAGTACTTC	CASSGGQYFDNPYEQYF
TRBV5-1	NA	TRBJ2-3	TRBD2	TGCGCCAGCAGCCCCCAAGGACTAGCGGGTCTAGATACGCAGTATTTT	CASSPQGLAGLDTQYF
TRBV9	NA	TRBJ1-3	NA	TGTGCCAGCAGCCCTAGGGGGGGGGTAGGTGGAAACACCATATATTTT	CASSPRGGVGGNTIYF
TRBV11-2	NA	TRBJ1-2	NA	TGTGCCAGCAGCTTAGACTGGACAGTGCAGGGCTACACCTTC	CASSLDWTVQGYTF
TRBV28	NA	TRBJ1-1	TRBD1	TGTGCCAGCAGTTTAGTGGGACAGGGGACGGAGGGGCCAGCGAACACTGAAGCTTTCTTT	CASSLVGQGTEGPANTEAFF
TRBV29-1	NA	TRBJ2-7	TRBD1	TGCAGCGTGGGGGACAGGGGGAGCTCCTACGAGCAGTACTTC	CSVGDRGSSYEQYF
TRBV6-1	NA	TRBJ1-2	NA	TGTGCCAGCCTGGACAGCTACTATGGCTACACCTTC	CASLDSYYGYTF
TRBV2	NA	TRBJ1-4	NA	TGTGCCAGCAGTGAAGGGTCGGGGGTCAGTGAAAAACTGTTTTTT	CASSEGSGVSEKLFF
TRBV2	NA	TRBJ2-1	TRBD2	TGTGCCAGCAGTTACTCACTAGCGGGAGAACCTATCTACAATGAGCAGTTCTTC	CASSYSLAGEPIYNEQFF
TRBV6-5	NA	TRBJ2-1	NA	TGTGCCACCAGGGGGGCCGCTGGGATCTACAATGAGCAGTTCTTC	CATRGAAGIYNEQFF
TRBV4-3	few	TRBJ2-2	TRBD2	TGCGCCAGCAGCCAAGATCGAGCGGGAGATGGTCGCACCGGGGAGCTGTTTTTT	CASSQDRAGDGRTGELFF
TRBV28	NA	TRBJ2-7	NA	TGTGCCAGCAGTTTTACGCAGGGTGTAATGGTCTACGAGCAGTACTTC	CASSFTQGVMVYEQYF
TRBV4-3	NA	TRBJ1-5	NA	TGCGCCAGCAGCCAAGTAGGAGAACAGCCCCAGCATTTT	CASSQVGEQPQHF
TRBV5-1	few	TRBJ2-3	TRBD1	TGCGCCAGCAGCTGCCCGGGACAGGGGGTGACAGATACGCAGTATTTT	CASSCPGQGVTDTQYF
TRBV4-1	NA	TRBJ2-2	TRBD1	TGCGCCAGCAGCCAGCTCCGGACAGGGAGCACCGGGGAGCTGTTTTTT	CASSQLRTGSTGELFF
TRBV9	NA	TRBJ1-2	NA	TGTGCCAGCAGCGCCCCGGGGGAAGGCTATGGCTACACCTTC	CASSAPGEGYGYTF
TRBV19	NA	TRBJ1-3	NA	TGTGCCAGTACTACCCCCGAGGGGGTTGGAAACACCATATATTTT	CASTTPEGVGNTIYF
TRBV5-1	NA	TRBJ2-5	TRBD2	TGCGCCAGCAGCCTGGCGAGGGAGCGGGGGGGCCGGGAGACCCAGTACTTC	CASSLARERGGRETQYF
TRBV9	NA	TRBJ2-7	TRBD1	TGTGCCAGCAGCGTATTCCCAGGGACAGACTCCTACGAGCAGTACTTC	CASSVFPGTDSYEQYF
TRBV11-2	NA	TRBJ1-2	NA	TGTGCCAGCAGCCAAGACAGAAAGAGTGGCTACACCTTC	CASSQDRKSGYTF
TRBV19	NA	TRBJ2-1	NA	TGTGCCAGTAGTATAGTACGGGGGGCGAACAATGAGCAGTTCTTC	CASSIVRGANNEQFF
TRBV10-1	NA	TRBJ2-7	TRBD2	TGCGCCAGCAGTATAGGGACTAGCGGAGCATCCTACGAGCAGTACTTC	CASSIGTSGASYEQYF
TRBV15	NA	TRBJ2-7	TRBD2	TGTGCCACCAGCAGAGATCCCCCGGGAGGCTACGAGCAGTACTTC	CATSRDPPGGYEQYF
TRBV5-4	NA	TRBJ1-2	NA	TGTGCCAGCAGCTTCATGGACAGTTGGAGGAGGCATGGCTACACCTTC	CASSFMDSWRRHGYTF
TRBV5-6	NA	TRBJ2-1	TRBD2	TGTGCCAGCAGCTTGGAGCGGGAGATATACAATGAGCAGTTCTTC	CASSLEREIYNEQFF
TRBV29-1	NA	TRBJ2-7	TRBD1	TGCAGCGTTGCTTTGGGACAGGCCTTGAGCTACGAGCAGTACTTC	CSVALGQALSYEQYF
TRBV2	NA	TRBJ1-2	NA	TGTGCCAGCAGTGGTTTGTCAGGGGGCTACACCTTC	CASSGLSGGYTF
TRBV7-2	NA	TRBJ1-2	TRBD1	TGTGCCAGCAGCTCAGACGGGACAGTGGCTAACTATGGCTACACCTTC	CASSSDGTVANYGYTF
TRBV5-4	NA	TRBJ1-1	NA	TGTGCCAGCAGCGGCACCCGGGACAAGACGAACACTGAAGCTTTCTTT	CASSGTRDKTNTEAFF
TRBV2	NA	TRBJ2-7	TRBD1	TGTGCCAGCAGTGAAGAGGGACAGTTAACCTACGAGCAGTACTTC	CASSEEGQLTYEQYF
TRBV7-2	NA	TRBJ1-3	NA	TGTGCCAGCAGCAGAGTCGCGTACGGAAACACCATATATTTT	CASSRVAYGNTIYF
TRBV7-2	NA	TRBJ2-2	NA	TGTGCCAGCAGCCCCAGAACCCGTAGGAGCTACACCGGGGAGCTGTTTTTT	CASSPRTRRSYTGELFF
TRBV28	NA	TRBJ2-7	NA	TGTGCCAGCAGCCCTATAATACGGGACTGTTCCTACGAGCAGTACTTC	CASSPIIRDCSYEQYF
TRBV9	NA	TRBJ2-7	NA	TGTGCCAGCAGCGTAGAGGGGGAGGGTCACATCCACGAGCAGTACTTC	CASSVEGEGHIHEQYF
TRBV5-1	NA	TRBJ2-2	TRBD2	TGCGCCAGCAGCCCCGCTGGGCTAGCGGTCGTCACCGGGGAGCTGTTTTTT	CASSPAGLAVVTGELFF
TRBV6-6	NA	TRBJ2-1	NA	TGTGCCAGCAGCGAGACCAGGGCCGGCCTTTACAATGAGCAGTTCTTC	CASSETRAGLYNEQFF
TRBV5-6	NA	TRBJ2-3	NA	TGTGCCAGCAGCTCCACCGGACAGAGCACAGATACGCAGTATTTT	CASSSTGQSTDTQYF
TRBV7-2	NA	TRBJ2-1	TRBD2	TGTGCCAGCAGCACCGGACTAGTTGAATACAATGAGCAGTTCTTC	CASSTGLVEYNEQFF
TRBV9	NA	TRBJ2-5	TRBD2	TGTGCCAGCAGCGCCTCATACGGGAGGCAGCAAGAGACCCAGTACTTC	CASSASYGRQQETQYF
TRBV4-3	NA	TRBJ2-1	TRBD2	TGCGCCAGCAGCCAAGAAAGCAAGAGCGGGGGACACAATGAGCAGTTCTTC	CASSQESKSGGHNEQFF
TRBV9	few	TRBJ2-3	NA	TGTGCCAGCAGCGTCGGCGGGGAGACCACAGATACGCAGTATTTT	CASSVGGETTDTQYF
TRBV19	NA	TRBJ2-3	TRBD2	TGTGCCAGTAAGAGGGAGGGACGGGTTGGCACAGATACGCAGTATTTT	CASKREGRVGTDTQYF
TRBV4-2	NA	TRBJ2-5	TRBD2	TGTGCCAGCAGCCAAGAATTAGGACTAGCCCGGAAAGAGACCCAGTACTTC	CASSQELGLARKETQYF